Reported below is one T cell receptor (beta chain). Its cognate antigen has yet to be identified. Base qualities are missing; no much larger clone stands one base away. The trial excluded patients who had a history of autoimmune disease or who were on systemic immunosuppression. Peripheral blood for TCR sequencing was collected from all dose cohorts at baseline, on cycle 4 day 1, and on cycle 7 day 1. Samples came from an open-label, multicenter, first-in-human phase I dose-escalation trial of ivuxolimab. Adults with locally advanced or metastatic melanoma, renal cell carcinoma, hepatocellular carcinoma or head and neck squamous cell carcinoma were enrolled in the trial. Before TCR sequencing, CD4+ T cells and CD8+ T cells were sorted from peripheral blood as separate populations. CDR1 is given as SGHRS and CDR2 as YFSETQ, both from the germline V gene. The trim is 4 bases for V and 8 bases for J, with a gap of 15 bases between the germline ends. The CDR3 contains 13 residues, cysteine and phenylalanine counted. Only the CDR3 region is kept as DNA, spanning 39 bases read in frame from base 1.

Genomic DNA was extracted from sorted cells for sequencing of the TCRbeta CDR3 region. The immunoSEQ Assay was used to sequence the TCRbeta CDR3 regions. Imported from immuneACCESS, the table was reduced by TCRdb to in-frame sequences with V and J called. These copies leave out some clones; in studies compared against another copy, an unresolved V gene accounts for under half, and the cause of the remainder is not known. The sample has 71,000 or so clones on record, 70% to 90% of them singletons. Of the sample, approximately 1.1% falls within the top ten clones. This record comes from a study of OX40 agonist ivuxolimab in advanced cancers. Regarding the study in general: Ivuxolimab was a fully human IgG2 agonistic monoclonal antibody targeting the costimulatory receptor OX40 (CD134). Intravenous ivuxolimab was administered to patients every 2 weeks at six dose levels: 0.01, 0.1, 0.3, 1.5, 3 and 10 mg/kg. Among the roughly 52 dose-escalation patients, around 19 had hepatocellular carcinoma, roughly 15 melanoma, 9 renal cell carcinoma and 9 head and neck cancer. In the dose-escalation cohort, more than 75% of patients were male, and the mean age was approximately 55 years, with a range of 23 to 79. Patients were allowed to have had prior anti-PD-1, anti-PD-L1 or anti-CTLA-4 therapy, and about 40% of the dose-escalation patients had been treated with checkpoint inhibitors. Partial responses occurred in three dose-escalation patients, of whom one had hepatocellular carcinoma and two had cutaneous melanoma. The point of sequencing TCRbeta in the periphery was to test whether ivuxolimab changed TCR sequence diversity and drove clonal T-cell expansion. The paper describes the monotherapy dose-escalation part (N = 52 patients) of the phase I trial of ivuxolimab.

The paper as a whole reports these results and caveats: Which antigens the clonally expanded peripheral T cells were specific for was not determined. At doses of 0.1 to 3.0 mg/kg, clonal expansion of both CD4+ and CD8+ T cells in blood was seen between baseline and week 6. Partial responders in the 0.1-3.0 mg/kg groups had among the lowest normalized peripheral clonal expansion, especially among CD8+ T cells. Low levels of normalized T-cell clonal expansion were also seen in some nonresponding patients. After ivuxolimab, expanded clones were on average more numerous among CD8+ T cells than among CD4+ T cells.

The V gene is TRBV5-1 and the J gene is TRBJ1-2; the D gene is possibly TRBD1, with 5 bases matching. The clonotype comes from an adult with an advanced solid tumor such as melanoma, head and neck, liver or kidney cancer. The sample consisted of CD4+ or CD8+ T cells sorted from blood, taken in a trial of the OX40 agonist ivuxolimab. The base sequence is TGCGCCAGCAGCCTGACCCGGGGACCGGGCTACACCTTC. Its product reads: CASSLTRGPGYTF.